The clone carrying this T cell receptor (beta chain) was seen more than once but under ten times. No antigen is known for it. The data were taken from a study of vaccination and CD4 T cells after COVID-19. Study as a whole: Across the group, participants received two doses of either BNT162b2 or mRNA-1273 vaccine. Overlapping spike peptides of SARS-CoV-2, HCoV-NL63, HCoV-OC43 and HCoV-229E stimulated the cells.

Described treatment: roughly 10-day PBMC culture with coronavirus spike peptide pools or control peptides (ViraFEST assay). According to the study, CD4+ T cells from the unexposed donor were gathered ahead of the COVID-19 pandemic (2011-2018). The Oncomine TCR Beta short-read assay was applied to DNA of cultured CD4+ T cells. In this case, cultured CD4+ T cells provided the extracted genomic DNA. TCRdb processed the PCR reads anew with MiXCR; each CDR3 protein has one entry. The data show thousands of distinct CDR3 sequences, with more than 45% seen just once and 71% held by the top ten. The V and J ends lost 3 bases and 0 bases respectively, with 15 bases between them. From germline, CDR1 is DFQATT and CDR2 SNEGSKA (reference sequence). There are 17 residues in the CDR3.

This TCR derives from a human donor in good health. The rearrangement joins TRBV20-1 to TRBJ2-6; perhaps D is TRBD1 or TRBD2 (5 bases each). Sequenced sample: CD4+ T cells from blood, cultured in vitro. The CDR3 spells CSARAYEGSSGANVLTF. In DNA, the CDR3 is TGCAGTGCTAGGGCCTATGAGGGGTCCTCTGGGGCCAACGTCCTGACTTTC.